The source of this T cell receptor (beta chain) is a study of T cell responses to AZD1222 COVID-19 vaccine. With V trimmed by 1 base and J by 1 base, 5 bases remained unmatched. CDR3 length: 18 amino acids. In germline, CDR1 is SGHNT, CDR2 YENEEA. TCRdb's copy holds only in-frame clones and misses some; the assay was immunoSEQ multiplex PCR. The sample holds some 130,000 clones, about 82% seen once. This sequence joins TRBV11-3 and TRBJ2-2; 11 bases fit TRBD2. This receptor was obtained from an adult who received the MenACWY meningococcal vaccine as a control. This specimen consisted of peripheral blood, obtained 28 days after the second dose of the MenACWY control vaccine. The CDR3 here is CASSLGALAGGNTGELFF. The CDR3 coding sequence is TGTGCCAGCAGCTTAGGAGCGCTAGCGGGGGGGAACACCGGGGAGCTGTTTTTT.